These 29 T cell receptor beta chains were all obtained from the same sample, sequenced in a study of blood T cell repertoires in COVID-19. Produced via immunoSEQ multiplex PCR; TCRdb's table is partial and in-frame only. This table holds about 110,000 clones, around 74% found once. The sample comprised peripheral blood. These receptors were taken from a woman aged 55-69 years with acute or convalescent COVID-19.

V gene TRBV6-5 combines with J gene TRBJ1-5; D is undetermined. Germline V gives CDR1 MNHEY, CDR2 SVGAGI. V was pared by 7 bases and J by 0 bases, with 13 bases between. CDR3 length: 15 residues. CDR3 sequence reads: CASKSSFYSNQPQHF. The CDR3 nucleotides are TGTGCCAGCAAATCGTCCTTTTATAGCAATCAGCCCCAGCATTTT.

V gene TRBV10-3 combines with J gene TRBJ1-2, with D possibly TRBD1 on 6 matching bases. This CDR3 comprises 15 residues. The V end lost 3 bases, the J end lost 5 bases, and 16 bases lay between the germline ends. CDR1 and CDR2 from the germline V gene are ENHRY and SYGVKD. The CDR3 is CAISEGTGKLYGYTF. The CDR3 DNA reads TGTGCCATCAGTGAAGGTACAGGGAAGCTTTATGGCTACACCTTC.

The V gene is TRBV9, the J gene TRBJ2-2; 8 bases fit TRBD1. Trimming took 4 bases from V and 6 from J; bases not matched to a gene: 5. This CDR3 contains 14 residues. CDR1 and CDR2 from the germline V gene are SGDLS and YYNGEE. The CDR3 loop reads CASSSIQGAGELFF. CDR3 nucleotides: TGTGCCAGCAGCTCGATACAGGGGGCCGGGGAGCTGTTTTTT.

This chain connects TRBV6-1 to TRBJ2-7; 9 bases align to TRBD1. V trimming: 3 bases; J trimming: 5 bases; junction bases outside the gene matches: 2. Germline-derived CDR1 and CDR2 are MNHNS and SASEGT. This CDR3 has 13 amino acids. CDR3 nucleotide sequence: TGTGCCAGCAGTGAGCGGACAGGGGACGAGCAGTACTTC. Amino acids: CASSERTGDEQYF.

J is TRBJ1-4 and V is TRBV7-8; TRBD1 is a possible D gene (6 bases). This CDR3 spans 16 amino acids. The germline CDR1 and CDR2 sequences are SGHVS and FQNEAQ. With 3 bases removed from V and 4 bases from J, the gap between germline ends came to 15 bases. CDR3 nucleotides: TGTGCCAGCAGCTTGGGGGAGGGGGGATATAATGAAAAACTGTTTTTT. This codes for CASSLGEGGYNEKLFF.

This sequence joins TRBV19 and TRBJ2-5; possible D gene TRBD1, 5 bases. V was cut by 3 bases and J by 5 bases, with 13 bases left in between. The CDR3 spans 14 residues. Germline V gene data show CDR1 as LNHDA and CDR2 as SQIVND (reference sequence). This CDR3 is CASSISSGRETQYF. The CDR3 nucleotides read TGTGCCAGTAGTATCTCATCAGGGCGGGAGACCCAGTACTTC.

The chain employs TRBV5-5 and TRBJ1-4; TRBD1 agrees at 10 bases. V dropped 2 bases and J dropped 1; count of bases not matched to a gene: 2. The CDR3 is 16 amino acids. Germline assignment: CDR1 SGHKS and CDR2 YYEKEE (reference sequence). The CDR3 DNA is TGTGCCAGCAGCTTAGGACAGGGGGGAACTAATGAAAAACTGTTTTTT. This encodes CASSLGQGGTNEKLFF.

The V and J genes are TRBV29-1 and TRBJ2-7; perhaps TRBD2 as D (5 bases). CDR3 size: 13 residues. The germline gives CDR1 SQVTM, CDR2 ANQGSEA. The V gene lost 7 bases and the J gene lost 6 bases, with 19 bases spanning the gap. The CDR3 protein is CSAVVRAEREQYF. CDR3 bases: TGCAGCGCCGTCGTGAGGGCCGAACGCGAGCAGTACTTC.

The chain couples TRBV29-1 to TRBJ2-7; TRBD1 is a possible D gene (6 bases). This CDR3 has 13 amino acids. The V end lost 0 bases, the J end lost 5 bases, and 11 bases lay between the germline ends. Germline V gene sequence: CDR1 SQVTM, CDR2 ANQGSEA. The DNA for the CDR3 is TGCAGCGTTGAAGATCGACGGGACAACGAGCAGTACTTC. Translating gives CSVEDRRDNEQYF.

This clone was recorded once. CDR3 sequence (DNA): TGTGCCAGCAGTTACTCGTCAGGGAACTATGGCTACACCTTC. The encoded protein is CASSYSSGNYGYTF. The rearrangement joins TRBV6-5 to TRBJ1-2; D might be TRBD1 (5 bases). The ends were cut back, 0 bases at V and 2 bases at J, with 7 bases in the middle. This CDR3 has 14 residues. Germline assignment: CDR1 MNHEY and CDR2 SVGAGI.

This clone was seen once. This chain uses TRBV5-6 with TRBJ1-6, with a weak D call TRBD1 (6 bases). This CDR3 is 16 amino acids long. V lost 4 bases to trimming and J lost 7 bases, with 18 bases between them. Germline V gene lookup returns CDR1 SGHDT and CDR2 YYEEEE. The CDR3 nucleotides read TGTGCCAGCAGCCCCGGGAAGAGGGGGAACAATTCACCCCTCCACTTT. Protein: CASSPGKRGNNSPLHF. Complete variable domain (other parts from reference TRBV5-6 and TRBJ1-6): DAGVTQSPTHLIKTRGQQVTLRCSPKSGHDTVSWYQQALGQGPQFIFQYYEEEERQRGNFPDRFSGHQFPNYSSELNVNALLLGDSALYLCASSPGKRGNNSPLHFGNGTRLTVT.

This chain uses TRBV4-2 with TRBJ1-1, with D possibly TRBD1 on 6 matching bases. V dropped 4 bases and J dropped 0 bases, with 21 bases sitting between them. Germline CDR1 and CDR2: LGHNA and YNFKEQ. The CDR3 has 18 amino acids. The CDR3 region has the DNA TGTGCCAGCAGCCCTCTGATGATCCCCGGGACATTGAACACTGAAGCTTTCTTT. Translating gives CASSPLMIPGTLNTEAFF.

The chain recombines TRBV5-5 with TRBJ1-2; D is uncertain. The germline V gene encodes CDR1 SGHKS and CDR2 YYEKEE (reference sequence). V lost 10 bases, J lost 9 bases, and 37 bases lay in between. The CDR3 is made up of 18 amino acids. The CDR3 sequence is CADYFGVVIPELTPRYTF. Written as DNA, the CDR3 is TGTGCCGACTACTTTGGTGTGGTGATTCCGGAGCTCACCCCACGCTACACCTTC.

This chain joins TRBV3-1 (or the pseudogene TRBV3-2) and TRBJ2-3, with unresolved D. V was cut by 4 bases and J by 0 bases, with 17 bases left in between. Germline V CDR1 and CDR2: LGHDT, YNNKEL (reference sequence). The CDR3 totals 17 residues. The CDR3 loop reads CASSLSDLTPSTDTQYF. The CDR3 DNA reads as TGTGCCAGCAGCCTTTCTGACTTGACCCCTAGCACAGATACGCAGTATTTT.

The chain couples TRBV6-5 to TRBJ2-2, with TRBD1 matching over 8 bases. Germline CDR1 reads MNHEY; CDR2 reads SVGAGI. With V trimmed by 5 bases and J by 0 bases, 2 bases remained unmatched. The CDR3 is made up of 15 amino acids. This CDR3 reads CASSKDRANTGELFF. The CDR3 nucleotides read TGTGCCAGCAGTAAGGACAGGGCGAACACCGGGGAGCTGTTTTTT.

This chain connects TRBV4-2 to TRBJ1-4; D may be TRBD1 (6 bases). This CDR3 is 16 amino acids long. CDR1 and CDR2 from the germline V gene are LGHNA and YNFKEQ. V was pared by 4 bases and J by 6 bases, with 18 bases between. The CDR3 loop is CASSPTRGGADEKLFF. The CDR3 DNA sequence: TGTGCCAGCAGCCCTACGAGGGGGGGCGCCGATGAAAAACTGTTTTTT.

V is TRBV7-9 and J is TRBJ2-7; the match to TRBD1 covers 9 bases. CDR1 SEHNR and CDR2 FQNEAQ come from the germline V gene (reference sequence). Unmatched junction bases numbered 9, after V lost 6 bases and J lost 6 bases. CDR3 length equals 14 residues. The CDR3 coding sequence is TGTGCCAGCAGACAACAGGGGGCCTCGGGCGAGCAGTACTTC. This codes for CASRQQGASGEQYF.

As DNA, the CDR3 is TGTGCCAGCAGTTCCGACAGCTACAATGAGCAGTTCTTC. This codes for CASSSDSYNEQFF. The V and J genes are TRBV11-2 and TRBJ2-1; the D gene is possibly TRBD1 (5 bases). The germline CDR1 and CDR2 sequences are SGHAT and FQNNGV. The CDR3 loop spans 13 amino acids. V shed 6 bases and J shed 3 bases, with 9 bases lying between them.

In this sample, this clone turned up many times. The rearrangement uses TRBV7-9 and TRBJ1-1; D gene ambiguous. Between the trimmed V and J ends, which lost 4 bases and 6 bases, there was a span of 6 bases. The CDR3 has 11 amino acids. The germline V gene encodes CDR1 SEHNR and CDR2 FQNEAQ (reference sequence). CDR3: CASSSEAEAFF. The DNA of the CDR3 is TGTGCCAGCAGCTCCGAGGCTGAAGCTTTCTTT. The complete variable domain, with remaining parts taken from reference TRBV7-9 and TRBJ1-1, reads DTGVSQNPRHKITKRGQNVTFRCDPISEHNRLYWYRQTLGQGPEFLTYFQNEAQLEKSRLLSDRFSAERPKGSFSTLEIQRTEQGDSAMYLCASSSEAEAFFGQGTRLTVV.

The chain joins TRBV7-9 to TRBJ1-2; 8 nucleotides line up with TRBD1. V dropped 5 bases and J dropped 2; count of bases not matched to a gene: 7. There are 15 residues in the CDR3. Germline values: CDR1 SEHNR, CDR2 FQNEAQ (reference sequence). Here the CDR3 DNA reads TGTGCCAGCAGCACCCGGACAGGGAGGAACTATGGCTACACCTTC. Its protein is CASSTRTGRNYGYTF.

The gene calls are TRBV6-1 and TRBJ1-4, with 7 bases fitting TRBD1. CDR1 is MNHNS, CDR2 SASEGT, per germline. Germline trimming cut 4 bases from V and 4 bases from J; bases unmatched to any gene: 9. This CDR3 is built from 16 residues. Here the CDR3 reads CASSARQGIFNEKLFF. CDR3 nucleotide sequence: TGTGCCAGCAGTGCCCGACAGGGAATCTTTAATGAAAAACTGTTTTTT.

This rearrangement joins TRBV30 to TRBJ1-2; 8 positions agree with TRBD1. Germline V lookup: CDR1 GTSNPN, CDR2 SVGIG (reference sequence). The CDR3 totals 11 residues. V shed 5 bases and J 14 bases; nucleotides not matched to a gene: 10. The CDR3 protein is CAWDIRQGKTF. For the CDR3, the DNA is TGTGCCTGGGACATTAGACAGGGGAAGACCTTC. Using reference TRBV30 and TRBJ1-2 for the parts outside the CDR3, the full variable domain is SQTIHQWPATLVQPVGSPLSLECTVEGTSNPNLYWYRQAAGRGLQLLFYSVGIGQISSEVPQNLSASRPQDRQFILSSKKLLLSDSGFYLCAWDIRQGKTFGSGTRLTVV.

As regards this clone: A read error may account for a junction end that differs from germline. The V gene is TRBV28, the J gene TRBJ1-5, with 11 bases aligning to TRBD1. The CDR3 contains 19 residues. CDR1 and CDR2 from the germline V gene are MDHEN and SYDVKM. CDR3 in amino acids: CTSSQGTGGAPGWVQPQHF. The CDR3 DNA follows: TGTACCAGCAGTCAAGGGACAGGGGGTGCTCCCGGCTGGGTTCAGCCCCAGCATTTT.

V usage is TRBV28 and J usage is TRBJ2-3; possibly TRBD2 for D (6 bases). Trimming removed 3 bases from V and 2 bases from J, with 15 bases in between. The CDR3 is 16 residues long. Germline lookup yields CDR1 MDHEN and CDR2 SYDVKM. The CDR3 here is CASSLPRGVSTDTQYF. The DNA of the CDR3 is TGTGCCAGCAGTTTGCCGCGGGGTGTATCCACAGATACGCAGTATTTT. The entire variable domain, with the rest obtained from reference TRBV28 and TRBJ2-3, is as follows: DVKVTQSSRYLVKRTGEKVFLECVQDMDHENMFWYRQDPGLGLRLIYFSYDVKMKEKGDIPEGYSVSREKKERFSLILESASTNQTSMYLCASSLPRGVSTDTQYFGPGTRLTVL.

In DNA form, the CDR3 reads TGTGCCAGCAGCGGGAACAGGATCTGGGGCTACACCTTC. Protein sequence: CASSGNRIWGYTF. V gene TRBV5-4 combines with J gene TRBJ1-2; a weak D match, TRBD1 (5 bases). Germline loops: CDR1 SGHNT, CDR2 YYREEE (reference sequence). Trimming shortened V by 4 bases and J by 8 bases, and 15 bases separated the two germline ends. The CDR3 contains 13 residues.

This chain joins TRBV9 and TRBJ2-7, with 7 nucleotides matching TRBD1. Looked up from germline, CDR1 is SGDLS and CDR2 is YYNGEE. The CDR3 extends over 16 amino acids. Trimming took 2 bases from V and 4 from J; bases not matched to a gene: 12. Here the CDR3 reads CASSVEMGTAPYEQYF. The DNA of the CDR3 is TGTGCCAGCAGCGTGGAAATGGGGACAGCACCTTACGAGCAGTACTTC. The whole variable domain, filled in from reference TRBV9 and TRBJ2-7, reads DSGVTQTPKHLITATGQRVTLRCSPRSGDLSVYWYQQSLDQGLQFLIQYYNGEERAKGNILERFSAQQFPDLHSELNLSSLELGDSALYFCASSVEMGTAPYEQYFGPGTRLTVT.

This clone was seen only once. V usage is TRBV30 and J usage is TRBJ1-3; D is undetermined. The CDR3 loop spans 15 amino acids. Germline values: CDR1 GTSNPN, CDR2 SVGIG (reference sequence). The V end lost 2 bases, the J end lost 2 bases, and 13 bases lay between the germline ends. Written as DNA, the CDR3 is TGTGCCTGGAGTACCCGGACGGAGGCTGGAAACACCATATATTTT. Residues: CAWSTRTEAGNTIYF. The full variable domain, its missing parts supplied by reference TRBV30 and TRBJ1-3, is SQTIHQWPATLVQPVGSPLSLECTVEGTSNPNLYWYRQAAGRGLQLLFYSVGIGQISSEVPQNLSASRPQDRQFILSSKKLLLSDSGFYLCAWSTRTEAGNTIYFGEGSWLTVV.

V gene TRBV30 combines with J gene TRBJ2-3; 9 bases fit TRBD1. V was clipped by 2 bases and J by 2 bases; unmatched bases: 5. Germline CDR1 is GTSNPN and CDR2 is SVGIG (reference sequence). CDR3 size: 15 residues. Here the CDR3 DNA reads TGTGCCTGGAGTTGGGGACAGGGTCCCACAGATACGCAGTATTTT. The encoded protein is CAWSWGQGPTDTQYF.

The V and J genes are TRBV19 and TRBJ1-2; D gene ambiguous. Trimming took 3 bases from V and 8 from J, leaving 25 bases between them. Germline V gives CDR1 LNHDA, CDR2 SQIVND (reference sequence). CDR3 length: 17 residues. CDR3 loop: CASSITPGPGLFYGYTF. CDR3 nucleotides: TGTGCCAGTAGTATTACCCCGGGCCCAGGACTTTTTTACGGCTACACCTTC.